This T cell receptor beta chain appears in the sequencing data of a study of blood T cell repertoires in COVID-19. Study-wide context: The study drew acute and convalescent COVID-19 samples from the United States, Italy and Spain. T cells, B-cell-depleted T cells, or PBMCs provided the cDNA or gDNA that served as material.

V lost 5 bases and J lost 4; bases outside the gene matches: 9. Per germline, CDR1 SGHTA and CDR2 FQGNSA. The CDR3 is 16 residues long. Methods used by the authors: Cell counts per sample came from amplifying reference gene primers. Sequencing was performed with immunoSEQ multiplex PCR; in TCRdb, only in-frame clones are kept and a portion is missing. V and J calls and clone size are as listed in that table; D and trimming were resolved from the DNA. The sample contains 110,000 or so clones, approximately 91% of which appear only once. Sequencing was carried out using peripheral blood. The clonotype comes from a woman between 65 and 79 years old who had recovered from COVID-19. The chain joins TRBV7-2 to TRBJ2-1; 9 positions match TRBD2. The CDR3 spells CASSPGGSGGYNEQFF. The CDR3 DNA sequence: TGTGCCAGCAGCCCCGGCGGCAGCGGGGGGTACAATGAGCAGTTCTTC. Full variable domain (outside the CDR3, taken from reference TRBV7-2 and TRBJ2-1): GAGVSQSPSNKVTEKGKDVELRCDPISGHTALYWYRQSLGQGLEFLIYFQGNSAPDKSGLPSDRFSAERTGGSVSTLTIQRTQQEDSAVYLCASSPGGSGGYNEQFFGPGTRLTVL.